Presented here are 18 T cell receptor beta chains from one specimen sequenced in a study of cytomegalovirus exposure and HLA in healthy donors. PCR involved 60 Vbeta and 13 Jbeta primers. The method was immunoSEQ multiplex PCR; TCRdb's version includes in-frame clones alone and lacks a portion of them. The profile shows about 140,000 clones, roughly four fifths of them singletons. Sequencing was carried out using PBMCs. The source is a man aged 18-30 years in good health and CMV-seropositive.

J is TRBJ1-6 and V is TRBV7-9; possible D gene TRBD1, 5 bases. Germline CDR1 reads SEHNR; CDR2 reads FQNEAQ (reference sequence). CDR3 length equals 14 residues. The V and J ends lost 1 base and 9 bases respectively, with 10 bases between them. CDR3 amino acids: CASSLGQGGSPLHF. CDR3 DNA sequence: TGTGCCAGCAGCTTAGGCCAGGGTGGTTCACCCCTCCACTTT.

The rearrangement links TRBV6-6 to TRBJ2-3; D is unclear. V shed 4 bases and J shed 2 bases, with 4 bases lying between them. The germline V gene has CDR1 MNHNY and CDR2 SVGAGI (reference sequence). CDR3 length: 12 residues. Written as DNA, the CDR3 is TGTGCCAGCAGTTCCTACACAGATACGCAGTATTTT. Translation gives CASSSYTDTQYF.

This clone was seen once. The chain is built from TRBV2 and TRBJ1-2; D is possibly TRBD1 (5 bases). Germline values: CDR1 SNHLY, CDR2 FYNNEI. Trimming cost V 5 bases and J 7 bases, with 17 bases left between them. The CDR3 runs 14 residues. CDR3 residues: CASSPSGGEAGYTF. The CDR3 DNA sequence: TGTGCCAGCAGTCCTTCGGGGGGAGAAGCTGGCTACACCTTC.

The gene calls are TRBV4-2 and TRBJ1-5; the D is unclear. V was cut by 0 bases and J by 0 bases, with 3 bases left in between. In germline, CDR1 is LGHNA, CDR2 YNFKEQ. The CDR3 covers 14 residues. The CDR3 loop is CASSQDGSNQPQHF. DNA for the CDR3: TGTGCCAGCAGCCAAGACGGTAGCAATCAGCCCCAGCATTTT.

The chain couples TRBV27 to TRBJ1-2; 7 nucleotides line up with TRBD1. This CDR3 contains 17 residues. The J segment lost 7 bases and the V segment lost 0 bases, leaving 14 bases of the junction unmatched. The germline CDR1 and CDR2 sequences are MNHEY and SMNVEV (reference sequence). The chain's CDR3 is CASSLSRTGPLGGGYTF. CDR3 nucleotide sequence: TGTGCCAGCAGTTTATCGAGGACAGGCCCTCTGGGGGGTGGCTACACCTTC.

The CDR3 here is CASSLPLAGGPDTQYF. CDR3 DNA sequence: TGTGCCAGCTCATTGCCGCTAGCGGGGGGTCCAGATACGCAGTATTTT. J is TRBJ2-3 and V is TRBV2; 11 positions agree with TRBD2. Germline V gene sequence: CDR1 SNHLY, CDR2 FYNNEI. The CDR3 runs to 16 residues. V lost 8 bases, J lost 4 bases, and 11 bases stayed unmatched.

The CDR3 coding sequence is TGTGCCTGGAGTGTACGAGTGGTAGCGGGAGGAAGGAATGAGCAGTTCTTC. Translation gives CAWSVRVVAGGRNEQFF. V and J are TRBV30 and TRBJ2-1, with 10 bases lining up with TRBD2. Germline CDR1 reads GTSNPN; CDR2 reads SVGIG (reference sequence). Unmatched junction bases numbered 12, after V lost 0 bases and J lost 7 bases. The CDR3 has 17 residues.

V gene TRBV27 combines with J gene TRBJ2-1; a weak D match, TRBD2 (7 bases). The length of the CDR3 is 14 residues. V lost 5 bases to trimming and J lost 8 bases, with 16 bases between them. The germline CDR1 and CDR2 sequences are MNHEY and SMNVEV (reference sequence). The CDR3 sequence is CASSQRGGRDEQFF. CDR3 in DNA: TGTGCCAGCAGTCAGAGGGGGGGGAGGGATGAGCAGTTCTTC.

The chain joins TRBV4-2 to TRBJ2-7; D remains unclear. V was cut by 4 bases and J by 7 bases, with 8 bases left in between. This CDR3 spans 11 amino acids. CDR1 is LGHNA, CDR2 YNFKEQ, per germline. CDR3 DNA sequence: TGTGCCAGCAGCCCCCTCGAGGAGCAGTACTTC. Its protein product is CASSPLEEQYF.

The gene calls are TRBV6-4 and TRBJ2-5; a possible D gene is TRBD1 (5 bases). This CDR3 is 14 amino acids long. The germline gives CDR1 MRHNA, CDR2 SNTAGT. V lost 3 bases and J 6 bases, leaving 14 bases between the germline ends. The CDR3 sequence: CASSEGVGYQTQYF. The CDR3 DNA sequence: TGTGCCAGCAGTGAAGGGGTGGGTTATCAGACCCAGTACTTC.

The chain links TRBV5-8 to TRBJ1-2; D possibly corresponds to TRBD1 (5 bases). V was clipped by 7 bases and J by 1 base, with 14 bases between them. CDR1 SGHTS and CDR2 YDEGEE come from the germline V gene. CDR3 length: 14 residues. Written as DNA, the CDR3 is TGTGCCAGCGGATATAAGGGGATTAACTATGGCTACACCTTC. Residues: CASGYKGINYGYTF.

The genes are TRBV7-3 and TRBJ1-1; D is possibly TRBD1 (6 bases). This CDR3 is 12 amino acids long. Germline assignment: CDR1 SGHTA and CDR2 FQGTGA. V lost 5 bases and J lost 8, with 12 bases in between. The CDR3 region has the DNA TGTGCCAGCAGCCTCCAGGGGCCAGAAGCTTTCTTT. Its protein product is CASSLQGPEAFF.

V gene TRBV6-1 combines with J gene TRBJ2-6, with 7 bases that match TRBD1. The CDR3 sequence is 14 residues long. Germline V CDR1 and CDR2: MNHNS, SASEGT. The V and J ends lost 5 bases and 4 bases, in that order; junction bases with no gene match: 2. Written as DNA, the CDR3 is TGTGCCAGCAGTCAACAGGGGGGGGCCAACGTCCTGACTTTC. Residues: CASSQQGGANVLTF.

The rearrangement uses TRBV7-9 and TRBJ2-2; 11 nucleotides match TRBD2. With V trimmed by 5 bases and J by 6 bases, 8 bases remained unmatched. The CDR3 length is 16 residues. Germline V lookup: CDR1 SEHNR, CDR2 FQNEAQ (reference sequence). The DNA for the CDR3 is TGTGCCAGCAGCGCGATACTAGCGGGAGTTGCCGGGGAGCTGTTTTTT. Translating it yields CASSAILAGVAGELFF.

The chain uses TRBV11-2 and TRBJ1-2, with a weak D call TRBD1 (6 bases). CDR3 length: 10 amino acids. Trimming took 5 bases from V and 13 from J, leaving 11 bases between them. Germline assignment: CDR1 SGHAT and CDR2 FQNNGV. CDR3 nucleotide sequence: TGTGCCAGCAGCGCACAGGGACCCACCTTC. This codes for CASSAQGPTF.

The chain uses TRBV15 and TRBJ2-7; 10 bases are a match to TRBD1. Unmatched junction bases numbered 12, after V lost 5 bases and J lost 5 bases. The CDR3 spans 16 residues. Germline V gene data show CDR1 as LNHNV and CDR2 as YYDKDF (reference sequence). The CDR3, as DNA: TGTGCCACCAGCCCTGGGACAGGGGTAATACTCCACGAGCAGTACTTC. Protein sequence: CATSPGTGVILHEQYF.

This sequence joins TRBV4-2 and TRBJ2-2; 13 bases map to TRBD2. V trimming: 7 bases; J trimming: 6 bases; junction bases outside the gene matches: 5. The germline V gene encodes CDR1 LGHNA and CDR2 YNFKEQ. The CDR3 runs to 15 residues. CDR3 sequence (DNA): TGTGCCAGCACAAATGGACTAGCGGGAGCCGGGGAGCTGTTTTTT. It encodes CASTNGLAGAGELFF.

This sequence joins TRBV30 and TRBJ2-2, with 9 bases identical to TRBD1. CDR3 size: 13 residues. Per germline, CDR1 GTSNPN and CDR2 SVGIG (reference sequence). The ends lost 7 bases at V and 6 bases at J; junction bases unmatched: 6. The CDR3 nucleotides read TGTGCCTTGATACAGGGGGCCGCCGGGGAGCTGTTTTTT. Protein product: CALIQGAAGELFF.